A single sample is the source of the 24 T cell receptor beta chains below, sequenced in a study of shared clonotypes between healthy human individuals. Terminally differentiated effector memory CD45RA+ cells were left out of the naive CD8 fraction, which was CD45RO-negative and positively selected for CCR7. TCRdb keeps only in-frame clones here, not all; method: immunoSEQ multiplex PCR. The table has about 2 million clones, about 94% seen once. Source material: naive CD8+ T cells sorted from blood. These receptors were obtained from a man aged 18-30 years in good health.

The chain couples TRBV7-2 to TRBJ2-7, with TRBD1 matching over 11 bases. The CDR3 loop spans 15 amino acids. After removal of 5 bases from V and 3 bases from J, the junction contained 6 bases not matched to a gene. CDR1 and CDR2 from the germline V gene are SGHTA and FQGNSA. CDR3 DNA sequence: TGTGCCAGCAGCGCTAAGGACAGGGGGCACTACGAGCAGTACTTC. This translates into CASSAKDRGHYEQYF.

The chain recombines TRBV6-6 with TRBJ2-1; D is ambiguous. The V end was cut by 0 bases, the J end by 2 bases, with 11 bases between. There are 16 residues in the CDR3. Germline CDR1 and CDR2: MNHNY and SVGAGI (reference sequence). CDR3 residues: CASSYSVELTYNEQFF. CDR3 nucleotide sequence: TGTGCCAGCAGTTACTCGGTCGAGCTCACCTACAATGAGCAGTTCTTC.

This clone has just one count. V usage is TRBV19 and J usage is TRBJ2-7, with unresolved D. The length of the CDR3 is 15 residues. V lost 1 base and J lost 2, with 12 bases in between. The germline gives CDR1 LNHDA, CDR2 SQIVND (reference sequence). The CDR3 loop reads CASSIGSSLPYEQYF. In DNA, the CDR3 is TGTGCCAGTAGTATAGGTTCCAGCCTCCCCTACGAGCAGTACTTC. Combining the CDR3 with reference TRBV19 and TRBJ2-7 gives the whole variable domain DGGITQSPKYLFRKEGQNVTLSCEQNLNHDAMYWYRQDPGQGLRLIYYSQIVNDFQKGDIAEGYSVSREKKESFPLTVTSAQKNPTAFYLCASSIGSSLPYEQYFGPGTRLTVT.

About this clone itself: Different DNA sequences within this sample yield the same CDR3. The chain combines TRBV6-5 with TRBJ2-1; D is undetermined. Trimming took 2 bases from V and 4 from J, leaving 9 bases between them. Germline assignment: CDR1 MNHEY and CDR2 SVGAGI. This CDR3 has 14 residues. The CDR3 DNA sequence: TGTGCCAGCAGTTACGTAGCTCTGTACAATGAGCAGTTCTTC. Translation: CASSYVALYNEQFF.

The chain joins TRBV15 to TRBJ2-5; 14 bases line up with TRBD2. Trimming took 5 bases from V and 5 from J; bases not matched to a gene: 4. The CDR3 covers 15 residues. CDR1 is LNHNV and CDR2 is YYDKDF in the germline V gene (reference sequence). The CDR3 protein is CATSARTSGGETQYF. CDR3 bases: TGTGCCACCAGCGCCAGGACTAGCGGGGGGGAGACCCAGTACTTC.

The chain carries TRBV6-1 and TRBJ1-5, with D maybe TRBD1 (5 bases). Between the trimmed V and J ends, which lost 3 bases and 1 base, there was a span of 10 bases. This CDR3 region has 15 residues. Per the germline V gene, CDR1 is MNHNS and CDR2 is SASEGT. The CDR3 bases are TGTGCCAGCAGTGACTTGAAGGGGAGCAATCAGCCCCAGCATTTT. Amino acids: CASSDLKGSNQPQHF.

This chain connects TRBV7-9 to TRBJ2-7; tentatively, D is TRBD1 (6 bases). The germline V and J ends were trimmed by 3 bases and 6 bases, with 12 bases remaining between them. Germline CDR1 SEHNR, CDR2 FQNEAQ (reference sequence). CDR3 length: 13 residues. The CDR3 loop is CASSFTTGPEQYF. As DNA, the CDR3 is TGTGCCAGCAGCTTTACTACAGGGCCCGAGCAGTACTTC.

This clone came up once. J is TRBJ2-3 and V is TRBV9; D uncertain. This CDR3 spans 15 amino acids. Germline V gene lookup returns CDR1 SGDLS and CDR2 YYNGEE. Deletions cut 0 bases from V and 0 bases from J, with 8 bases between. The CDR3, as DNA: TGTGCCAGCAGCGTAGAACCCGGGAGCACAGATACGCAGTATTTT. Amino acids: CASSVEPGSTDTQYF. The complete variable domain, with remaining parts taken from reference TRBV9 and TRBJ2-3, reads DSGVTQTPKHLITATGQRVTLRCSPRSGDLSVYWYQQSLDQGLQFLIQYYNGEERAKGNILERFSAQQFPDLHSELNLSSLELGDSALYFCASSVEPGSTDTQYFGPGTRLTVL.

This chain uses TRBV6-5 with TRBJ1-2; 9 bases align to TRBD1. Unmatched junction bases numbered 10, after V lost 6 bases and J lost 8 bases. The CDR3 sequence is 14 residues long. Germline V gives CDR1 MNHEY, CDR2 SVGAGI. CDR3 in amino acids: CASSGSGTGPGYTF. CDR3 nucleotide sequence: TGTGCCAGCAGCGGGTCGGGGACAGGGCCGGGCTACACCTTC.

The gene calls are TRBV27 and TRBJ1-1; TRBD1 agrees at 9 bases. The CDR3 consists of 16 residues. Trimming cost V 1 base and J 4 bases; bases outside gene matches: 7. CDR1 MNHEY and CDR2 SMNVEV come from the germline V gene (reference sequence). CDR3 in DNA: TGTGCCAGCAGTTTATACCCTCCGACAGGGGGCACTGAAGCTTTCTTT. Translating gives CASSLYPPTGGTEAFF.

The V gene is TRBV14, the J gene TRBJ2-1; possibly TRBD1 for D (5 bases). Trimming shortened V by 4 bases and J by 6 bases, and 13 bases separated the two germline ends. Germline CDR1 SGHDN, CDR2 FVKESK. The CDR3 has 14 amino acids. The CDR3, as DNA: TGTGCCAGCAGCCGAAAGGACAATCCCAATGAGCAGTTCTTC. Amino acid sequence: CASSRKDNPNEQFF.

This chain connects TRBV7-8 to TRBJ2-7; 8 positions match TRBD1. V gave up 5 bases and J gave up 2 bases; unmatched junction bases: 17. Germline V gives CDR1 SGHVS, CDR2 FQNEAQ. The CDR3 loop spans 18 amino acids. CDR3 in amino acids: CASSPAFIGQGKTYEQYF. DNA of the CDR3: TGTGCCAGCAGCCCAGCCTTCATAGGACAGGGAAAGACCTACGAGCAGTACTTC.

For this clone: Distinct nucleotide sequences in the sample also encode this CDR3. The chain uses TRBV30 and TRBJ1-1, with D hard to call. Germline loops: CDR1 GTSNPN, CDR2 SVGIG (reference sequence). The CDR3 extends over 12 amino acids. The germline V and J ends were trimmed by 0 bases and 3 bases, with 5 bases remaining between them. The CDR3 bases are TGTGCCTGGAGTGTTGGGGACACTGAAGCTTTCTTT. Residues: CAWSVGDTEAFF. Full variable domain (remainder filled in from reference TRBV30 and TRBJ1-1): SQTIHQWPATLVQPVGSPLSLECTVEGTSNPNLYWYRQAAGRGLQLLFYSVGIGQISSEVPQNLSASRPQDRQFILSSKKLLLSDSGFYLCAWSVGDTEAFFGQGTRLTVV.

The chain carries TRBV12-5 and TRBJ2-2; D not resolved. CDR1 and CDR2 (germline): LGHNT, FRNRAP. The V gene lost 5 bases and the J gene lost 5 bases, with 6 bases spanning the gap. This CDR3 spans 12 amino acids. CDR3 sequence: CASGHTTGELFF. Written as DNA, the CDR3 is TGTGCTAGTGGTCATACAACCGGGGAGCTGTTTTTT.

This chain joins TRBV7-9 and TRBJ2-1, with 8 positions matching TRBD2. This CDR3 spans 15 amino acids. Germline values: CDR1 SEHNR, CDR2 FQNEAQ (reference sequence). V shed 5 bases, J shed 2 bases, and the junction held 5 bases outside the gene matches. CDR3 sequence reads: CASSLSGKAYNEQFF. As DNA, the CDR3 is TGTGCCAGCAGCCTTAGCGGGAAAGCCTACAATGAGCAGTTCTTC.

The chain uses TRBV6-6 and TRBJ1-1, with D tentatively TRBD1 (6 bases). V shed 2 bases and J shed 8 bases, with 15 bases lying between them. The V gene's germline CDR1 is MNHNY and CDR2 SVGAGI (reference sequence). This CDR3 is built from 14 residues. CDR3 sequence (DNA): TGTGCCAGCAGTTACGGAGGACAGAGGAGCGAAGCTTTCTTT. Translated, it gives CASSYGGQRSEAFF.

The chain links TRBV11-2 to TRBJ2-2; the match to TRBD2 covers 9 bases. J was trimmed by 4 bases and V by 0 bases; bases with no gene match: 3. The V gene's germline CDR1 is SGHAT and CDR2 FQNNGV. The CDR3 extends over 16 amino acids. Here the CDR3 DNA reads TGTGCCAGCAGCTTAGATCAACTAGCGGGCACCGGGGAGCTGTTTTTT. It yields the protein CASSLDQLAGTGELFF.

The V call is TRBV28, the J call TRBJ1-4; D may be TRBD1 (5 bases). With 5 bases removed from V and 2 bases from J, the gap between germline ends came to 12 bases. This CDR3 has 15 residues. Germline V CDR1 and CDR2: MDHEN, SYDVKM. CDR3 sequence (DNA): TGTGCCAGCAGTGCCGGGGGAGGGACTAATGAAAAACTGTTTTTT. Translated: CASSAGGGTNEKLFF.

The chain uses TRBV30 and TRBJ1-6; 7 nucleotides match TRBD1. The J segment lost 0 bases and the V segment lost 2 bases, leaving 4 bases of the junction unmatched. There are 16 residues in the CDR3. Germline V gives CDR1 GTSNPN, CDR2 SVGIG (reference sequence). The CDR3 here is CAWSWDSGSYNSPLHF. In DNA form, the CDR3 reads TGTGCCTGGAGTTGGGACAGCGGCTCCTATAATTCACCCCTCCACTTT.

This chain joins TRBV7-9 and TRBJ2-1; the match to TRBD2 covers 10 bases. This CDR3 spans 16 amino acids. Per germline, CDR1 SEHNR and CDR2 FQNEAQ (reference sequence). Trimming at V came to 1 base and at J to 8 bases, leaving 8 bases not matched to a gene. The CDR3: CASSLVGLAARDEQFF. The CDR3 region has the DNA TGTGCCAGCAGCTTAGTTGGACTAGCGGCACGTGATGAGCAGTTCTTC.

The J gene is TRBJ2-1, the V gene TRBV19; D might be TRBD1 or TRBD2, each matching 6 bases. Trimming removed 9 bases at V and 3 bases at J, with 12 bases between. Per germline, CDR1 LNHDA and CDR2 SQIVND (reference sequence). The CDR3 contains 13 residues. DNA for the CDR3: TGTGCCAGACAGGGAGGTGGCTACAATGAGCAGTTCTTC. Residues: CARQGGGYNEQFF.

This rearrangement joins TRBV5-6 to TRBJ2-4; D is unresolved. Germline lookup yields CDR1 SGHDT and CDR2 YYEEEE. Trimming shortened V by 0 bases and J by 0 bases, and 4 bases separated the two germline ends. The CDR3 consists of 14 residues. The CDR3 region has the DNA TGTGCCAGCAGCTTGGATATAGCCAAAAACATTCAGTACTTC. Translating it yields CASSLDIAKNIQYF.

This clone appeared a few times. The rearrangement uses TRBV28 and TRBJ1-3, with TRBD1 matching 8 bases. The CDR3 runs 18 residues. The germline V gene encodes CDR1 MDHEN and CDR2 SYDVKM. V lost 3 bases to trimming and J lost 0 bases; unmatched junction nucleotides: 10. The CDR3 reads CASSFGQGRGVSGNTIYF. CDR3 coding DNA: TGTGCCAGCAGTTTCGGACAGGGTCGCGGGGTCTCTGGAAACACCATATATTTT.

The chain employs TRBV2 and TRBJ2-1, with 7 bases lining up with TRBD1. The germline gives CDR1 SNHLY, CDR2 FYNNEI. The J segment lost 5 bases and the V segment lost 9 bases, leaving 16 bases of the junction unmatched. The CDR3 extends over 16 amino acids. Here the CDR3 DNA reads TGTGCCAGACAAGAGAACAGGGGAAAGAGAGACAATGAGCAGTTCTTC. This translates into CARQENRGKRDNEQFF.